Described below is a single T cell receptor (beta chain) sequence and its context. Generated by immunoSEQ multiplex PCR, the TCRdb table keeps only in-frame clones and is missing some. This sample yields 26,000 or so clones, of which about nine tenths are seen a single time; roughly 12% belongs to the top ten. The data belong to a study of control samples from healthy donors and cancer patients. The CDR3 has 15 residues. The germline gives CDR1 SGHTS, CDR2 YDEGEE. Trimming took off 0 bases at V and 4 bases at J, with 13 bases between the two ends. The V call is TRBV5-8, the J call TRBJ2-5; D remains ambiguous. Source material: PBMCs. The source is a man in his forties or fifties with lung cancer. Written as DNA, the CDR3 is TGTGCCAGCAGCTTGGGTAGGGTGGTAGGAGAGACCCAGTACTTC. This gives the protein CASSLGRVVGETQYF.